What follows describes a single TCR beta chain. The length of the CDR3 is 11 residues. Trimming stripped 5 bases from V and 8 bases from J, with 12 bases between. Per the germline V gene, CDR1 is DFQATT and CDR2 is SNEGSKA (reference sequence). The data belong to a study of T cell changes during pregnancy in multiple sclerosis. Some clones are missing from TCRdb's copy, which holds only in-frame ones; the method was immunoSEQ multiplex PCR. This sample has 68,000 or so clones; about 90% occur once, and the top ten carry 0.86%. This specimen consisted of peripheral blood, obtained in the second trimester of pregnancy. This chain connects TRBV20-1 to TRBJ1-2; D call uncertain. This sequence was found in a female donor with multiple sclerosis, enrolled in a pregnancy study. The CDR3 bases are TGCAGTGCTGTGCGAGTGAGAGGCTACACCTTC. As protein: CSAVRVRGYTF.